A single sample is the source of the 32 T cell receptor beta chains below, sequenced in a study of a mutant IDH1 vaccine in newly diagnosed glioma (dated by TCRdb to about 2021). The time point label for this specimen denotes: week 35, safety follow-up. Each vaccine dose was 300 ug of a 20-mer mutant IDH1 peptide in Montanide, given subcutaneously with topical imiquimod. The antigens these receptors bind are not known. Library preparation employed the immunoSEQ multiplex PCR assay. Held by TCRdb, this immuneACCESS table contains in-frame sequences only and omits some clones. Under half of the omission traces to an unresolved V gene where checked; the cause of the rest is unknown. In this sample the table shows some 57,000 clones, less than 90% of which occur a single time. Together, the top ten hold under 5% of the sample. The input for sequencing was PBMCs, taken from a glioma patient whose treatment included an IDH1 peptide vaccine. The receptors were sampled from a young woman with glioma.

This clone has just one count. The chain recombines TRBV27 with TRBJ1-2; D is undetermined. V lost 0 bases to trimming and J lost 3 bases, with 11 bases between them. Germline CDR1 MNHEY, CDR2 SMNVEV (reference sequence). The CDR3 length is 15 residues. CDR3 loop: CASSLSTAPDYGYTF. The CDR3 DNA sequence: TGTGCCAGCAGTTTATCCACGGCTCCCGACTATGGCTACACCTTC.

The genes are TRBV5-1 and TRBJ2-1; D not certain. CDR1 and CDR2 from the germline V gene are SGHRS and YFSETQ. Trimming stripped 0 bases from V and 9 bases from J, with 7 bases between. The length of the CDR3 is 12 residues. The CDR3 sequence is CASSLGGGEQFF. The CDR3 DNA reads TGCGCCAGCAGCTTGGGGGGTGGTGAGCAGTTCTTC. The whole variable domain, remainder taken from reference TRBV5-1 and TRBJ2-1, is KAGVTQTPRYLIKTRGQQVTLSCSPISGHRSVSWYQQTPGQGLQFLFEYFSETQRNKGNFPGRFSGRQFSNSRSEMNVSTLELGDSALYLCASSLGGGEQFFGPGTRLTVL.

This rearrangement joins TRBV6-5 to TRBJ1-4, with unresolved D. Trimming shortened V by 2 bases and J by 0 bases, and 7 bases separated the two germline ends. From germline, CDR1 is MNHEY and CDR2 SVGAGI. CDR3 length: 15 residues. The CDR3 sequence is CASSYGRSTNEKLFF. In nucleotides, the CDR3 is TGTGCCAGCAGTTACGGCCGGTCAACTAATGAAAAACTGTTTTTT.

V gene TRBV5-8 combines with J gene TRBJ1-2; D gene ambiguous. The V gene lost 4 bases and the J gene lost 2 bases, with 9 bases spanning the gap. The germline gives CDR1 SGHTS, CDR2 YDEGEE. The CDR3 loop spans 13 amino acids. CDR3 protein: CASSQSRNYGYTF. CDR3 coding DNA: TGTGCCAGCAGCCAGAGCAGGAACTATGGCTACACCTTC.

This clone was counted once. The chain's CDR3 is CSAGPDGEFAEAFF. For the CDR3, the DNA is TGCAGCGCGGGACCCGACGGGGAGTTCGCTGAAGCTTTCTTT. This chain joins TRBV29-1 and TRBJ1-1, with D perhaps TRBD1 (5 bases). The CDR3 contains 14 residues. From germline, CDR1 is SQVTM and CDR2 ANQGSEA. Trimming cost V 7 bases and J 6 bases, with 21 bases left between them.

The chain has TRBV5-4 and TRBJ1-2, with 7 positions matching TRBD1. Germline V gene sequence: CDR1 SGHNT, CDR2 YYREEE (reference sequence). The V gene end was trimmed by 4 bases and the J gene end by 8 bases; junction bases not matched to a gene: 17. The length of the CDR3 is 16 residues. CDR3 DNA: TGTGCCAGCAGCCCGGTAGGTGGAGGGGGCGCAGGCGGCTACACCTTC. Its protein is CASSPVGGGGAGGYTF. The variable domain in full, with the rest retrieved from reference TRBV5-4 and TRBJ1-2, is ETGVTQSPTHLIKTRGQQVTLRCSSQSGHNTVSWYQQALGQGPQFIFQYYREEENGRGNFPPRFSGLQFPNYSSELNVNALELDDSALYLCASSPVGGGGAGGYTFGSGTRLTVV.

The gene calls are TRBV9 and TRBJ2-7; D is possibly TRBD2 (6 bases). This CDR3 is built from 14 residues. CDR1 is SGDLS and CDR2 is YYNGEE in the germline V gene. The V and J ends lost 0 bases and 2 bases respectively, with 9 bases between them. The CDR3 reads CASSVGTNTYEQYF. CDR3 coding DNA: TGTGCCAGCAGCGTAGGGACTAACACCTACGAGCAGTACTTC.

The chain uses TRBV11-1 and TRBJ2-7, with D unresolved. This CDR3 is built from 11 residues. V was cut by 1 base and J by 8 bases, with 6 bases left in between. Germline CDR1 is SGHAT and CDR2 is FQDESV (reference sequence). The CDR3 DNA follows: TGTGCCAGCAGCTTAGGGGGTAAGCAGTACTTC. Translated, it gives CASSLGGKQYF.

The genes are TRBV13 and TRBJ2-1, with TRBD1 as a possible D gene (6 bases). The ends were cut back, 5 bases at V and 3 bases at J, with 17 bases in the middle. CDR1 is PRHDT, CDR2 FYEKMQ, per germline (reference sequence). The CDR3 is 16 amino acids. The CDR3 region is CASSPSGGQHYNEQFF. The CDR3 region has the DNA TGTGCCAGCAGCCCGAGTGGGGGACAACACTACAATGAGCAGTTCTTC.

This chain connects TRBV27 to TRBJ2-7; 9 bases agree with TRBD1. The ends lost 6 bases at V and 4 bases at J; junction bases unmatched: 4. Germline values: CDR1 MNHEY, CDR2 SMNVEV (reference sequence). CDR3 length: 13 residues. CDR3 region: CASRDRGAYEQYF. CDR3 DNA: TGTGCCAGCAGAGACAGGGGGGCTTACGAGCAGTACTTC.

This sequence joins TRBV5-4 and TRBJ2-3; D possibly corresponds to TRBD1 (8 bases). The CDR3 runs to 16 residues. The germline CDR1 and CDR2 sequences are SGHNT and YYREEE (reference sequence). Trimming shortened V by 4 bases and J by 0 bases, and 15 bases separated the two germline ends. CDR3 coding DNA: TGTGCCAGCAGCCCCAACAGGGGGGGTAGCACAGATACGCAGTATTTT. Translating gives CASSPNRGGSTDTQYF. The full variable domain, completed using reference TRBV5-4 and TRBJ2-3, is ETGVTQSPTHLIKTRGQQVTLRCSSQSGHNTVSWYQQALGQGPQFIFQYYREEENGRGNFPPRFSGLQFPNYSSELNVNALELDDSALYLCASSPNRGGSTDTQYFGPGTRLTVL.

This clone appeared a single time. The CDR3 is CASSVSSTRAFF. As DNA, the CDR3 is TGTGCCAGTAGTGTCTCTTCGACAAGAGCTTTCTTT. The chain couples TRBV19 to TRBJ1-1; D is unresolved. Trimming stripped 5 bases from V and 10 bases from J, with 14 bases between. The CDR3 covers 12 residues. Germline lookup yields CDR1 LNHDA and CDR2 SQIVND (reference sequence).

The chain joins TRBV7-2 to TRBJ1-1; weak D call: TRBD1 (5 bases). The V and J ends lost 5 bases and 3 bases respectively, with 19 bases between them. This CDR3 comprises 16 residues. CDR1 and CDR2 from the germline V gene are SGHTA and FQGNSA. CDR3 in amino acids: CASSSKSGLGDTEAFF. CDR3 nucleotides: TGTGCCAGCAGCAGCAAATCGGGTCTAGGGGACACTGAAGCTTTCTTT.

The rearrangement links TRBV30 to TRBJ2-5, with 8 bases matching TRBD2. Germline trimming cut 2 bases from V and 4 bases from J; bases unmatched to any gene: 0. Germline CDR1 GTSNPN, CDR2 SVGIG (reference sequence). The CDR3 is 12 residues long. The DNA of the CDR3 is TGTGCCTGGAGTCTAGCGGGAGAGACCCAGTACTTC. Translating it yields CAWSLAGETQYF.

The chain uses TRBV19 and TRBJ2-7; D is perhaps TRBD1 (6 bases). The CDR3 is 13 amino acids. Germline V gives CDR1 LNHDA, CDR2 SQIVND (reference sequence). The V end lost 8 bases, the J end lost 0 bases, and 11 bases lay between the germline ends. CDR3 region: CASQGPSSYEQYF. CDR3 coding DNA: TGTGCCAGTCAGGGGCCCAGCTCCTACGAGCAGTACTTC.

The genes are TRBV9 and TRBJ1-3, with TRBD1 as a possible D gene (5 bases). Germline values: CDR1 SGDLS, CDR2 YYNGEE. The CDR3 is 15 residues long. Trimming took 0 bases from V and 4 from J, leaving 11 bases between them. The CDR3 region is CASSVGTIAGNTIYF. CDR3 nucleotides: TGTGCCAGCAGCGTAGGGACAATTGCCGGAAACACCATATATTTT.

This chain joins TRBV10-2 and TRBJ2-7; D may be TRBD2 (6 bases). This CDR3 is built from 13 residues. V was pared by 6 bases and J by 0 bases, with 9 bases between. Germline V gene lookup returns CDR1 WSHSY and CDR2 SAAADI. The CDR3 here is CASSVGSSYEQYF. In DNA, the CDR3 is TGCGCCAGCAGCGTCGGGAGCTCCTACGAGCAGTACTTC.

This chain uses TRBV19 with TRBJ2-7; D tentatively reads TRBD1 or TRBD2 (5 bases each). CDR1 and CDR2 from the germline V gene are LNHDA and SQIVND (reference sequence). Trimming removed 9 bases at V and 1 base at J, with 19 bases between. There are 15 residues in the CDR3. CDR3 sequence: CASRRDGYPSYEQYF. CDR3 coding DNA: TGTGCCAGCCGCCGGGACGGATACCCTTCCTACGAGCAGTACTTC. Variable domain in full (rest from reference TRBV19 and TRBJ2-7): DGGITQSPKYLFRKEGQNVTLSCEQNLNHDAMYWYRQDPGQGLRLIYYSQIVNDFQKGDIAEGYSVSREKKESFPLTVTSAQKNPTAFYLCASRRDGYPSYEQYFGPGTRLTVT.

The V and J genes are TRBV5-1 and TRBJ1-2, with D perhaps matching TRBD1 (6 bases). V lost 3 bases to trimming and J lost 2 bases, with 8 bases between them. The CDR3 covers 13 residues. Germline V gene sequence: CDR1 SGHRS, CDR2 YFSETQ. Written as DNA, the CDR3 is TGCGCCAGCAGCTGGGACACAAACTATGGCTACACCTTC. Its translation is CASSWDTNYGYTF.

This chain links TRBV5-1 with TRBJ2-7; 11 positions match TRBD2. The trim removed 0 bases at V and 6 bases at J, leaving 11 bases unmatched. This CDR3 has 17 residues. CDR1 is SGHRS and CDR2 is YFSETQ in the germline V gene. The CDR3 sequence is CASSLGLAGGLLTEQYF. The CDR3 coding sequence is TGCGCCAGCAGCTTGGGGCTAGCGGGGGGACTACTTACCGAGCAGTACTTC.

V is TRBV9 and J is TRBJ2-3; 16 bases align to TRBD2. The germline V gene has CDR1 SGDLS and CDR2 YYNGEE. This CDR3 is built from 19 residues. Germline trimming cut 3 bases from V and 3 bases from J; bases unmatched to any gene: 10. The CDR3 coding sequence is TGTGCCAGCAGCGAGGGACTAGCGGGGGGGCGGGTTGGAACAGATACGCAGTATTTT. It yields the protein CASSEGLAGGRVGTDTQYF. Complete variable domain (other parts from reference TRBV9 and TRBJ2-3): DSGVTQTPKHLITATGQRVTLRCSPRSGDLSVYWYQQSLDQGLQFLIQYYNGEERAKGNILERFSAQQFPDLHSELNLSSLELGDSALYFCASSEGLAGGRVGTDTQYFGPGTRLTVL.

The rearrangement joins TRBV23-1 to TRBJ2-5; D gene uncertain. TRBV23-1 is flagged as an ORF with uncertain function. The germline V and J ends were trimmed by 4 bases and 4 bases, with 22 bases remaining between them. This CDR3 has 17 amino acids. The CDR3 coding sequence is TGCGCCAGCAGTCCCTTTCGAGGACCCAGACCGGGAGAGACCCAGTACTTC. Translating gives CASSPFRGPRPGETQYF.

This clone was counted between two and nine times. V and J are TRBV4-2 and TRBJ2-7; D may be TRBD2 (6 bases). This CDR3 has 15 residues. Trimming removed 0 bases at V and 4 bases at J, with 13 bases between. Germline V lookup: CDR1 LGHNA, CDR2 YNFKEQ. CDR3 sequence reads: CASSQDLGRGYEQYF. The DNA of the CDR3 is TGTGCCAGCAGCCAAGATCTTGGCCGGGGGTACGAGCAGTACTTC.

The chain links TRBV5-4 to TRBJ1-2, with 8 bases fitting TRBD1. In germline, CDR1 is SGHNT, CDR2 YYREEE (reference sequence). Unmatched junction bases numbered 6, after V lost 4 bases and J lost 4 bases. The CDR3 length is 14 residues. Here the CDR3 DNA reads TGTGCCAGCAGCCCGGACAGGGAGGTCTATGGCTACACCTTC. It yields the protein CASSPDREVYGYTF.

The rearrangement links TRBV5-1 to TRBJ2-7, with D possibly being TRBD2 (6 bases). Germline-derived CDR1 and CDR2 are SGHRS and YFSETQ. The CDR3 consists of 13 residues. Trimming took 7 bases from V and 5 from J, leaving 16 bases between them. CDR3 nucleotides: TGCGCCAGCGGCCGGACTATAGACAACGAGCAGTACTTC. Translated, it gives CASGRTIDNEQYF.

This clone was recorded once. DNA for the CDR3: TGTGCCAGCAGCTTAGTGGGGACAGGGAGTGAGCAGTACTTC. As protein: CASSLVGTGSEQYF. The genes are TRBV7-9 and TRBJ2-7, with 9 positions matching TRBD1. CDR3 length: 14 residues. The germline V gene encodes CDR1 SEHNR and CDR2 FQNEAQ (reference sequence). J was trimmed by 7 bases and V by 1 base; bases with no gene match: 5.

V gene TRBV19 combines with J gene TRBJ1-1; D possibly corresponds to TRBD1 (6 bases). Per germline, CDR1 LNHDA and CDR2 SQIVND (reference sequence). The length of the CDR3 is 14 residues. Trimming removed 3 bases at V and 1 base at J, with 9 bases between. CDR3 amino acids: CASSMDRRNTEAFF. CDR3 bases: TGTGCCAGTAGTATGGACAGAAGGAACACTGAAGCTTTCTTT.

V usage is TRBV29-1 and J usage is TRBJ2-1, with D tentatively TRBD2 (6 bases). With 1 base removed from V and 0 bases from J, the gap between germline ends came to 10 bases. Germline CDR1 is SQVTM and CDR2 is ANQGSEA. This CDR3 spans 15 amino acids. The CDR3, as DNA: TGCAGCGTTGAAGGGGACTCGAGCTCCTACAATGAGCAGTTCTTC. Its translation is CSVEGDSSSYNEQFF.

The table lists this clone with a few counts. This sequence joins TRBV30 and TRBJ1-2; D gene ambiguous. The CDR3 has 12 amino acids. The V end was cut by 3 bases, the J end by 8 bases, with 13 bases between. Germline V CDR1 and CDR2: GTSNPN, SVGIG (reference sequence). The CDR3 reads CAWSPGETGYTF. The CDR3 DNA is TGTGCCTGGAGCCCCGGGGAGACGGGCTACACCTTC.

The J gene is TRBJ2-1, the V gene TRBV11-3; 9 positions match TRBD1. The V segment lost 5 bases and the J segment 4 bases; nucleotides outside the gene matches: 9. Per germline, CDR1 SGHNT and CDR2 YENEEA. The CDR3 loop spans 16 amino acids. Here the CDR3 reads CASSRAGTGIYNEQFF. In DNA, the CDR3 is TGTGCCAGCAGCCGAGCAGGGACAGGGATTTACAATGAGCAGTTCTTC. The full variable domain, with the rest looked up from reference TRBV11-3 and TRBJ2-1, is EAGVVQSPRYKIIEKKQPVAFWCNPISGHNTLYWYLQNLGQGPELLIRYENEEAVDDSQLPKDRFSAERLKGVDSTLKIQPAELGDSAVYLCASSRAGTGIYNEQFFGPGTRLTVL.

This clone was seen a handful of times. The chain carries TRBV6-5 and TRBJ1-1; possible D gene TRBD1, 5 bases. Germline CDR1 is MNHEY and CDR2 is SVGAGI. The V end lost 5 bases, the J end lost 8 bases, and 12 bases lay between the germline ends. The CDR3 contains 12 residues. This CDR3 reads CASSRRGVEAFF. CDR3 nucleotides: TGTGCCAGCAGTCGAAGGGGCGTCGAAGCTTTCTTT.

This chain links TRBV14 with TRBJ2-3, with 10 nucleotides matching TRBD2. This CDR3 region has 15 residues. Per germline, CDR1 SGHDN and CDR2 FVKESK. The V segment lost 0 bases and the J segment 5 bases; nucleotides outside the gene matches: 2. The CDR3 sequence: CASSQDRTSGDTQYF. Written as DNA, the CDR3 is TGTGCCAGCAGCCAAGATAGGACTAGCGGAGATACGCAGTATTTT.